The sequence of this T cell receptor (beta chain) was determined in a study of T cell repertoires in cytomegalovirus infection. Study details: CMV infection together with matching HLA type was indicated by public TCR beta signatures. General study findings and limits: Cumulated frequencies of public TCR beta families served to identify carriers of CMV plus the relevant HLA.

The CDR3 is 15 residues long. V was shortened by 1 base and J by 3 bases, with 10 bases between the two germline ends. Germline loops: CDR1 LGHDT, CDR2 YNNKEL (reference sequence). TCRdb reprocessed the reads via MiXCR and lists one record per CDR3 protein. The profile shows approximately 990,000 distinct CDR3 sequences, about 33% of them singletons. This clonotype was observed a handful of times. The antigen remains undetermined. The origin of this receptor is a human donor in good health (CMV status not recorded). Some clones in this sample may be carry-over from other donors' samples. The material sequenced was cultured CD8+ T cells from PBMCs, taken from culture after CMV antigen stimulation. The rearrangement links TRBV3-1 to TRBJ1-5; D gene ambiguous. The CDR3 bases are TGTGCCAGCAGCCAAGGATTAAGCTACAATCAGCCCCAGCATTTT. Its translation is CASSQGLSYNQPQHF.